Only a few counts were recorded for the clone carrying this T cell receptor (beta chain). Its target is unknown. The sample belongs to a study of T-cell memory formation after mild COVID-19. General study findings and limits: CD4+ contracting clones were mainly CM and EM; CD8+ ones, EMRA. Contracting clones from day 15 to 85 showed balanced CD4/CD8; later expanders favored CD4+.

From germline, CDR1 is LNHNV and CDR2 YYDKDF (reference sequence). CDR3 length: 15 amino acids. With 0 bases removed from V and 2 bases from J, the gap between germline ends came to 11 bases. TCRdb analysed the 5' RACE reads with MiXCR anew, one entry per CDR3 protein. In the table there are about 160,000 distinct CDR3 sequences, 31% of which are singletons. V and J are TRBV15 and TRBJ2-7; D remains unclear. This TCR came from an adult woman who had mild COVID-19 (a few samples of this study predate the infection). Cell type and time point are not known. The sequencing input was PBMCs or a T cell subset sorted from them (not recorded which). The CDR3 spells CATSREARYTYEQYF. CDR3 nucleotide sequence: TGTGCCACCAGCAGAGAGGCACGGTATACCTACGAGCAGTACTTC.